These T cell receptor beta chains were read from a single sample in a study of T cells in Graves' hyperthyroidism and ophthalmopathy. TCRdb itself ran the multiplex PCR reads through MiXCR, one entry per CDR3 protein. The sample carries almost 600,000 distinct CDR3 sequences, about half recorded once. Sequences were obtained from peripheral blood or thyroid tissue (not recorded which). The receptors come from a young woman with Graves' hyperthyroidism. CDR3s include the opening cysteine and the closing phenylalanine or tryptophan. The D gene is left open where the match is weak. The size field is filled for only some rows; it gives once, few, many or a size class.

v_call	d_call	j_call	clone_size	cdr3_nt	cdr3_aa
TRBV7-2	TRBD1	TRBJ1-1	many	TGTGCCAGCAGCCTACAGGGGTGGAACACTGAAGCTTTCTTT	CASSLQGWNTEAFF
TRBV12-3/TRBV12-4	-	TRBJ2-5	many	TGTGCCAGCAGTTCCGACGAGACCCAGTACTTC	CASSSDETQYF
TRBV24-1	-	TRBJ2-5	many	TGTGCCACCAGTGATCCCACGGGACTGAGACAAGAGACCCAGTACTTC	CATSDPTGLRQETQYF
TRBV29-1	TRBD1	TRBJ1-2	few	TGCAGCTTAAGACAGGGGAATGGCTACACCTTC	CSLRQGNGYTF
TRBV27	-	TRBJ2-7	few	TGTGCCATTCGGATCGGAGGGGAGCAGTACTTC	CAIRIGGEQYF
TRBV13	-	TRBJ1-2	many	TGTGCCAGCAGCCTACGACAAGTAAACTTAAACTATGGCTACACCTTC	CASSLRQVNLNYGYTF
TRBV7-9	TRBD1	TRBJ2-5	many	TGTGCCAGCGTACAGGGGGAACAAGAGACCCAGTACTTC	CASVQGEQETQYF
TRBV3-1	-	TRBJ1-1	many	TGTGCCAGCAGCCAAGTGAGCAGTGAAGCTTTCTTT	CASSQVSSEAFF
TRBV6-5	-	TRBJ1-1	many	TGTGCCAGCAGTTACTCGAACAGGAACACTGAAGCTTTCTTT	CASSYSNRNTEAFF
TRBV7-7	-	TRBJ2-7	-	TGTGCCAGCTCCCCATCGGTTTCAACCTACGAGCAGTACTTC	CASSPSVSTYEQYF
TRBV7-3	TRBD2	TRBJ2-7	-	TGTGCCAGCAGCTCCGCTAGCGGGAGGGAGCAGTACTTC	CASSSASGREQYF
TRBV7-8	-	TRBJ2-5	many	TGTGCCAGCAGGAGCCGAAGGAGGATAGGCCAAGAGACCCAGTACTTC	CASRSRRRIGQETQYF
TRBV19	TRBD2	TRBJ2-6	many	TGTGCCACTATGGAGGAGCGGGAGATTTCCTCTGGGGCCAACGTCCTGACTTTC	CATMEEREISSGANVLTF
TRBV18	TRBD1	TRBJ1-1	-	TGTGCCAGCTCACCAGACAGGGGGCAGGACACTGAAGCTTTCTTT	CASSPDRGQDTEAFF
TRBV29-1	-	TRBJ1-2	many	TGCAGCGTTGAAGATAACAGGGTCCCGAACTATGGCTACACCTTC	CSVEDNRVPNYGYTF